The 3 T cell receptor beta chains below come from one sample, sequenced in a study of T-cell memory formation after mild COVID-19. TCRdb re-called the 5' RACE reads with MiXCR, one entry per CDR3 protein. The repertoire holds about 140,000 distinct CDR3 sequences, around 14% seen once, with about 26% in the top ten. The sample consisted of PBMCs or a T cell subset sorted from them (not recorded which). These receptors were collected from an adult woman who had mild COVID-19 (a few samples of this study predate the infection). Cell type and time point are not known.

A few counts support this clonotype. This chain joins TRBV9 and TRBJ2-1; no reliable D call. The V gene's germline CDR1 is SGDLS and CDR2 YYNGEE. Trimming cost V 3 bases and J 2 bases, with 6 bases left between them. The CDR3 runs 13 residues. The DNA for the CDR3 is TGTGCCAGCAGCGCTGGGGCCTACAATGAGCAGTTCTTC. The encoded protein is CASSAGAYNEQFF.

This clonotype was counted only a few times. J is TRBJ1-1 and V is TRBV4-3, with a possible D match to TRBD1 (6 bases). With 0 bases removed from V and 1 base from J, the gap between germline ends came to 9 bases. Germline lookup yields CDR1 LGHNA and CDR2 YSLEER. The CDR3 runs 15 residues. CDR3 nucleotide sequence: TGCGCCAGCAGCCAAGACCGGGGGGCGAACACTGAAGCTTTCTTT. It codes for CASSQDRGANTEAFF.

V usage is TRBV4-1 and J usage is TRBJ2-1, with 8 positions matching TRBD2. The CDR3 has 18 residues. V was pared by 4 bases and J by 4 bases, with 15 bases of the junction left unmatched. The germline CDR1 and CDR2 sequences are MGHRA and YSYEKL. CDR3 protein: CASSRDGKSGGYYNEQFF. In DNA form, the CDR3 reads TGCGCCAGCAGCCGGGACGGGAAGAGCGGGGGATATTACAATGAGCAGTTCTTC.